A single sample is the source of the 31 T cell receptor beta chains below, sequenced in a study of human T cells and chemical hapten exposure. Blood, whole and unfractionated, served as the source for total RNA extraction. The library tagged individual cDNA molecules with unique molecular identifiers. TCRdb re-derived calls from the reads in MiXCR, one entry per CDR3 protein. The sample lists several hundred distinct CDR3 sequences; approximately 82% were seen once. The sample taken for sequencing was whole blood. These receptors came from a human donor with alopecia, or a healthy volunteer (not recorded which). Some clones in this sample may be carry-over from other donors' samples. This table probably holds off-target reads from a library built for another chain.

This chain joins TRBV5-6 and TRBJ2-5; 7 bases are a match to TRBD1. The V gene's germline CDR1 is SGHDT and CDR2 YYEEEE. This CDR3 is 14 amino acids long. V gave up 3 bases and J gave up 5 bases; unmatched junction bases: 7. The CDR3 loop is CASSYGTAGETQYF. The CDR3 DNA follows: TGTGCCAGCAGCTACGGGACAGCCGGTGAGACCCAGTACTTC.

This clonotype has more than one count but fewer than ten. The chain recombines TRBV6-5 with TRBJ2-1, with D hard to call. CDR3 length equals 16 residues. Trimming shortened V by 4 bases and J by 12 bases, and 25 bases separated the two germline ends. In germline, CDR1 is MNHEY, CDR2 SVGAGI. CDR3 coding DNA: TGTGCCAGCAGTTCAACAATAGACACCACCCTCGGCGGGCAGTTCTTC. Translating it yields CASSSTIDTTLGGQFF.

The J gene is TRBJ1-2, the V gene TRBV20-1; no firm D call. Germline V gene sequence: CDR1 DFQATT, CDR2 SNEGSKA (reference sequence). The CDR3 totals 16 residues. Deletions cut 1 base from V and 4 bases from J, with 19 bases between. The chain's CDR3 is CSARVLLSGSAYGYTF. In nucleotides, the CDR3 is TGCAGTGCTAGAGTCCTCTTATCCGGGAGCGCCTATGGCTACACCTTC.

J is TRBJ1-2 and V is TRBV20-1; 7 bases fit TRBD1. The CDR3 has 12 amino acids. V gave up 2 bases and J gave up 3 bases; unmatched junction bases: 0. Germline loops: CDR1 DFQATT, CDR2 SNEGSKA (reference sequence). Written as DNA, the CDR3 is TGCAGTGCTAGACAGGGGGACTATGGCTACACCTTC. It translates to CSARQGDYGYTF.

This clonotype was recorded once. J is TRBJ1-2 and V is TRBV7-9; TRBD1 is a possible D gene (6 bases). Looked up from germline, CDR1 is SEHNR and CDR2 is FQNEAQ (reference sequence). V was clipped by 0 bases and J by 3 bases, with 14 bases between them. This CDR3 region has 16 residues. The CDR3 sequence: CASSLARAGDDYGYTF. CDR3 coding DNA: TGTGCCAGCAGCTTAGCGCGAGCAGGGGATGACTATGGCTACACCTTC.

There are a few counts of this clonotype. The chain recombines TRBV6-6 with TRBJ2-1; D ambiguous. Per germline, CDR1 MNHNY and CDR2 SVGAGI (reference sequence). The CDR3 consists of 11 residues. Trimming shortened V by 2 bases and J by 9 bases, and 5 bases separated the two germline ends. CDR3 coding DNA: TGTGCCAGCAGTTACCGAGTTGAGCAGTTCTTC. It is translated as CASSYRVEQFF.

The CDR3 region is CAWSVQQGWRGANVLTF. CDR3 DNA sequence: TGTGCCTGGAGTGTACAGCAGGGGTGGAGGGGGGCCAACGTCCTGACTTTC. The V and J genes are TRBV30 and TRBJ2-6; D might be TRBD1 (6 bases). Deletions cut 0 bases from V and 4 bases from J, with 16 bases between. This CDR3 spans 17 amino acids. CDR1 is GTSNPN, CDR2 SVGIG, per germline (reference sequence).

The J gene is TRBJ1-2, the V gene TRBV7-2, with D possibly TRBD1 on 5 matching bases. CDR3 length: 18 amino acids. Germline CDR1 SGHTA, CDR2 FQGNSA. The V end was cut by 5 bases, the J end by 5 bases, with 27 bases between. The CDR3, as DNA: TGTGCCAGCAGCCGCGGGGTAGGGGAAAGTCTCTCCCTTTATGGCTACACCTTC. It yields the protein CASSRGVGESLSLYGYTF.

The CDR3 region is CASSPNAGGQETQYF. The CDR3 DNA follows: TGTGCCAGCAGCCCGAACGCGGGGGGCCAAGAGACCCAGTACTTC. The chain has TRBV3-1 and TRBJ2-5; TRBD2 agrees at 8 bases. The V gene end was trimmed by 4 bases and the J gene end by 1 base; junction bases not matched to a gene: 5. The CDR3 contains 15 residues. In germline, CDR1 is LGHDT, CDR2 YNNKEL (reference sequence).

This clonotype was seen a few times. The CDR3 nucleotides read TGTGCCAGCAGTGCCACTGGGCTTTCTGGGGCCAACGTCCTGACTTTC. As protein: CASSATGLSGANVLTF. The V gene is TRBV6-2 or TRBV6-3, the J gene TRBJ2-6; D gene ambiguous. The V end was cut by 5 bases, the J end by 1 base, with 12 bases between. This CDR3 has 16 residues. The germline gives CDR1 MNHEY, CDR2 SVGEGT.

J is TRBJ2-3 and V is TRBV4-3; D may be TRBD2 (6 bases). The CDR3 contains 15 residues. Germline V lookup: CDR1 LGHNA, CDR2 YSLEER. V was shortened by 3 bases and J by 4 bases, with 14 bases between the two germline ends. This CDR3 reads CASSQGLALADTQYF. CDR3 DNA: TGCGCCAGCAGCCAGGGCCTAGCGTTGGCAGATACGCAGTATTTT.

The chain uses TRBV6-4 and TRBJ2-2; no clear D. The V gene's germline CDR1 is MRHNA and CDR2 SNTAGT. The CDR3 runs to 12 residues. Trimming shortened V by 6 bases and J by 5 bases, and 7 bases separated the two germline ends. In DNA, the CDR3 is TGTGCCAGCAGAACAGAGACCGGGGAGCTGTTTTTT. Amino acid sequence: CASRTETGELFF.

V is TRBV10-3 and J is TRBJ2-3; D remains unclear. V lost 11 bases and J 4 bases, leaving 10 bases between the germline ends. Germline CDR1 ENHRY, CDR2 SYGVKD. This CDR3 region has 11 residues. This chain's CDR3 is CAHAPADTQYF. The CDR3 DNA sequence: TGTGCCCATGCCCCCGCAGATACGCAGTATTTT.

V usage is TRBV6-2 or TRBV6-3 and J usage is TRBJ2-2; the D is unclear. The CDR3 totals 12 residues. V was clipped by 7 bases and J by 3 bases, with 6 bases between them. CDR1 and CDR2 (germline): MNHEY, SVGEGT. In nucleotides, the CDR3 is TGTGCCAGCACCCTAGACACCGGGGAGCTGTTTTTT. This encodes CASTLDTGELFF.

Only a few counts were recorded for this clonotype. The chain recombines TRBV24-1 with TRBJ2-2; either TRBD1 or TRBD2 may supply D (5 bases each). The CDR3 extends over 14 amino acids. Trimming removed 4 bases from V and 4 bases from J, with 9 bases in between. Germline CDR1 is KGHDR and CDR2 is SFDVKD. The CDR3 protein is CATSESGSTGELFF. DNA for the CDR3: TGTGCCACCAGTGAGTCAGGGAGCACCGGGGAGCTGTTTTTT.

V is TRBV20-1 and J is TRBJ1-1; D is unclear. V lost 5 bases and J 3 bases, leaving 16 bases between the germline ends. This CDR3 contains 14 residues. Germline assignment: CDR1 DFQATT and CDR2 SNEGSKA (reference sequence). The CDR3 loop is CSAGVAETHTEAFF. CDR3 coding DNA: TGCAGTGCTGGGGTGGCAGAAACCCACACTGAAGCTTTCTTT.

The chain has TRBV7-2 and TRBJ1-1; no reliable D call. The CDR3 is 13 amino acids. V lost 1 base and J 4 bases, leaving 7 bases between the germline ends. Germline CDR1 SGHTA, CDR2 FQGNSA. Written as DNA, the CDR3 is TGTGCCAGCAGCTTAGGGTTTGCCACTGAAGCTTTCTTT. Its translation is CASSLGFATEAFF. The full variable domain, in which reference TRBV7-2 and TRBJ1-1 provide the parts outside the CDR3, is GAGVSQSPSNKVTEKGKDVELRCDPISGHTALYWYRQSLGQGLEFLIYFQGNSAPDKSGLPSDRFSAERTGGSVSTLTIQRTQQEDSAVYLCASSLGFATEAFFGQGTRLTVV.

This clonotype was seen just once. This sequence joins TRBV20-1 and TRBJ1-5; D perhaps matches TRBD1 (5 bases). CDR3 length: 14 amino acids. V was cut by 3 bases and J by 9 bases, with 18 bases left in between. CDR1 is DFQATT and CDR2 is SNEGSKA in the germline V gene (reference sequence). CDR3 DNA sequence: TGCAGTGCTAGGGAAACAGGTCGAGGGTTGCCCCAGCATTTT. This encodes CSARETGRGLPQHF.

The chain is built from TRBV7-2 and TRBJ2-1; no definite D call. The CDR3 has 11 residues. V gave up 10 bases and J gave up 3 bases, with 7 bases separating them. In germline, CDR1 is SGHTA, CDR2 FQGNSA. DNA for the CDR3: TGTGCCAAGGCAGACTACAATGAGCAGTTCTTC. It encodes CAKADYNEQFF.

V gene TRBV20-1 combines with J gene TRBJ2-7, with D perhaps given as TRBD1 or TRBD2 (5 bases each). Germline lookup yields CDR1 DFQATT and CDR2 SNEGSKA (reference sequence). This CDR3 is 17 amino acids long. V gave up 2 bases and J gave up 3 bases, with 23 bases separating them. CDR3 region: CSARPLATRGEIYEQYF. The CDR3 nucleotides read TGCAGTGCTAGACCCTTAGCAACGCGAGGGGAAATCTACGAGCAGTACTTC.

V usage is TRBV20-1 and J usage is TRBJ2-1; 9 positions agree with TRBD2. From germline, CDR1 is DFQATT and CDR2 SNEGSKA (reference sequence). Unmatched junction bases numbered 7, after V lost 7 bases and J lost 0 bases. This CDR3 contains 15 residues. The CDR3 nucleotides are TGCAGTGTGCCTAGCGGGGACAGCTCCTACAATGAGCAGTTCTTC. This encodes CSVPSGDSSYNEQFF.

This chain uses TRBV7-2 with TRBJ1-3; 12 bases align to TRBD1. CDR1 and CDR2 from the germline V gene are SGHTA and FQGNSA. Trimming at V came to 3 bases and at J to 1 base, leaving 4 bases not matched to a gene. The CDR3 runs 17 residues. CDR3 amino acids: CASSLGQGARSGNTIYF. The CDR3, as DNA: TGTGCCAGCAGCTTGGGACAGGGGGCGAGGTCTGGAAACACCATATATTTT.

CDR3 sequence reads: CASSYIGSGELFF. CDR3 DNA sequence: TGTGCCAGCAGTTACATAGGATCCGGGGAGCTGTTTTTT. The V gene is TRBV6-2 or TRBV6-3, the J gene TRBJ2-2, with D unclear. The CDR3 totals 13 residues. Germline CDR1 is MNHEY and CDR2 is SVGEGT. The germline V and J ends were trimmed by 2 bases and 6 bases, with 7 bases remaining between them.

V usage is TRBV12-3 or TRBV12-4 and J usage is TRBJ1-4; TRBD1 might be the D (6 bases). This CDR3 is 12 amino acids long. V lost 3 bases and J lost 8, with 7 bases in between. The CDR3 sequence is CASSFGGEKLFF. CDR3 nucleotide sequence: TGTGCCAGCAGTTTCGGGGGCGAAAAACTGTTTTTT.

The V call is TRBV29-1, the J call TRBJ1-5, with 10 bases fitting TRBD1. The CDR3 totals 13 residues. The trim removed 4 bases at V and 5 bases at J, leaving 2 bases unmatched. Germline loops: CDR1 SQVTM, CDR2 ANQGSEA. CDR3 region: CSVVDRGDQPQHF. As DNA, the CDR3 is TGCAGCGTTGTGGACAGGGGGGATCAGCCCCAGCATTTT.

This clonotype has more than one count but fewer than ten. The chain is built from TRBV5-1 and TRBJ2-1; 9 nucleotides line up with TRBD2. The V and J ends lost 2 bases and 6 bases, in that order; junction bases with no gene match: 3. Germline V gives CDR1 SGHRS, CDR2 YFSETQ. There are 14 residues in the CDR3. The CDR3 loop reads CASSLAAGGNEQFF. For the CDR3, the DNA is TGCGCCAGCAGCTTAGCAGCGGGGGGCAATGAGCAGTTCTTC.

The rearrangement links TRBV12-3 or TRBV12-4 to TRBJ2-1, with TRBD2 matching over 8 bases. V lost 4 bases, J lost 5 bases, and 7 bases stayed unmatched. The CDR3 is 15 residues long. CDR3 bases: TGTGCCAGCAGTTCCCACGGGACTAGGAACAATGAGCAGTTCTTC. It encodes CASSSHGTRNNEQFF.

This chain links TRBV20-1 with TRBJ2-3; 11 bases fit TRBD1. The CDR3 is 15 amino acids. Germline trimming cut 2 bases from V and 4 bases from J; bases unmatched to any gene: 5. Germline CDR1 is DFQATT and CDR2 is SNEGSKA (reference sequence). The CDR3 region is CSARSGQGASDTQYF. DNA of the CDR3: TGCAGTGCTAGATCCGGACAGGGGGCGTCAGATACGCAGTATTTT.

The sample holds a few counts of this clonotype. The rearrangement uses TRBV10-3 and TRBJ1-4; TRBD1 is a possible D gene (5 bases). This CDR3 is built from 15 residues. The germline V and J ends were trimmed by 6 bases and 3 bases, with 14 bases remaining between them. Per germline, CDR1 ENHRY and CDR2 SYGVKD. CDR3 sequence reads: CAISDSLQSNEKLFF. Written as DNA, the CDR3 is TGTGCCATCAGCGACAGTCTGCAATCTAATGAAAAACTGTTTTTT.

The chain has TRBV20-1 and TRBJ2-3, with no clear D. CDR1 is DFQATT and CDR2 is SNEGSKA in the germline V gene (reference sequence). The CDR3 totals 16 residues. V was trimmed by 0 bases and J by 0 bases, leaving 13 bases between them. CDR3 loop: CSARDSTVLSTDTQYF. DNA for the CDR3: TGCAGTGCTAGAGATTCCACAGTACTTAGCACAGATACGCAGTATTTT.

The gene calls are TRBV7-2 and TRBJ2-2; a possible D gene is TRBD1 (6 bases). V was clipped by 4 bases and J by 4 bases, with 10 bases between them. Looked up from germline, CDR1 is SGHTA and CDR2 is FQGNSA. The length of the CDR3 is 14 residues. The CDR3 loop is CASSSGQITGELFF. Written as DNA, the CDR3 is TGTGCCAGCAGCTCCGGACAGATCACCGGGGAGCTGTTTTTT.